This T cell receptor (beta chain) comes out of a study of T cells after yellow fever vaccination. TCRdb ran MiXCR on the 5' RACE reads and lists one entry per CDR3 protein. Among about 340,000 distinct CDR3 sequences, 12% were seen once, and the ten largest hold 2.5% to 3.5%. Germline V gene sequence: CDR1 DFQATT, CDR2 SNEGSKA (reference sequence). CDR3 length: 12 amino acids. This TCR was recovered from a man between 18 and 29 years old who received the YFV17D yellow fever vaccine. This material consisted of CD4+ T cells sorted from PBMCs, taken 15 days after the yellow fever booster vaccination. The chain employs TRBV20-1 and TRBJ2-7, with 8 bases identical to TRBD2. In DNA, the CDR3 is TGCAGCGCCCAAGCGGGGGCCTACGAGCAGTACGTC. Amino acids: CSAQAGAYEQYV.